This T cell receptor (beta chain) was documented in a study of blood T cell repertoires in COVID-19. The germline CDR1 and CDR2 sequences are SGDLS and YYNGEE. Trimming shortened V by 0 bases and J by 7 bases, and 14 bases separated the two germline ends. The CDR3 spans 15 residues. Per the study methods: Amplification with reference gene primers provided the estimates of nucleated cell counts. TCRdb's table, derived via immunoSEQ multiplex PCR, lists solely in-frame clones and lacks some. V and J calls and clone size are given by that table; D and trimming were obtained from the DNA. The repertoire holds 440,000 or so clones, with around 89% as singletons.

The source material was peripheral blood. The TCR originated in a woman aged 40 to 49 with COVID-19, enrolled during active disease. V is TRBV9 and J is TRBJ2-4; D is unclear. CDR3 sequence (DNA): TGTGCCAGCAGCGTAGGCGGTTCGGCGGCCAACATTCAGTACTTC. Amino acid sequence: CASSVGGSAANIQYF.